This note documents a single T cell receptor (beta chain) sequence. Its antigen is not yet known. Base qualities are missing; no much larger clone stands one base away. The sample comes from a study of shared clonotypes between healthy human individuals (dated by TCRdb to 2018 to 2021). The study in broad terms: A few men and a couple of women, aged 18 to 49 years, made up the cohort. For each donor, three plates each were used for CD4 naive and CD4 memory, two plates were used for CD8 naive, and one plate was used for CD8 memory. To estimate repertoire size and how much clonotypes are shared between individuals, the study performed deep sequencing of blood TCR repertoires from roughly five healthy adults. To increase sequencing depth and limit assay-specific biases, TCR repertoire library preparation and sequencing were carried out by different laboratories using diverse techniques. Between about 0.94 and 8.9 billion PBMCs per donor were obtained by leukapheresis. Study-wide conclusions, independent of this receptor: Higher generation probabilities were observed for clonotypes shared by all four sorted-subset donors than for non-shared clonotypes. Even with the large sequencing depth, rarefaction of the sorted-subset datasets indicated that sequencing was incomplete. Estimated clonotype richness was generally larger for naive than for memory subsets. Across a few donors, approximately 4.6% of naive CD4, approximately 3.6% of naive CD8, roughly 2.3% of memory CD4, and approximately 0.4% of memory CD8 clonotypes were shared. Because the study included only a small number of donors, the genetic and exposure-history diversity represented was limited. Pairwise subsampling led to the expectation that sequencing depth would affect the degree of clonotype sharing among donors. Sampling was limited to blood, and TCR repertoires in tissue likely differ from TCR repertoires in blood.

TCR CDR3 regions were amplified from genomic DNA by multiplex PCR using the deep immunoSEQ assay. Extracted genomic DNA from each cell subset was distributed evenly across all wells of several immunoSEQ 96-well plates, and each plate was treated as a replicate. For sorted subsets, 200 ng of genomic DNA, equivalent to around 29,000 T cell genomes, went into each replicate PCR. The purified libraries were quantified using a Qubit 3.0 fluorometer, sized with a Bioanalyzer 2100, and then quantified again using the KAPA Library Quantification kit. Each immunoSEQ 96-well plate was sequenced on its own single-read 150-cycle Illumina NextSeq 550 flow cell. Under the source paper's analysis protocol: Because the immunoSEQ output held only junctional sequences and lacked quality scores, the filtering could not match the filtering applied to full-length reads. Sequences were annotated with PyIR, a Python wrapper for IgBLAST v1.9, using IMGT germline references to assign V/J genes and CDR3. Reads with weak V/J assignments (E-value above 1e-6), missing CDR3, stop codons, out-of-frame junctions, or ambiguous translated residues were removed. V3J clonotypes were defined as sequences sharing the same inferred V gene, J gene, and CDR3 amino acid sequence. The percentage overlap between two repertoires was calculated by dividing the number of shared unique clonotypes by the size of the smaller repertoire. RTK rarefaction, the Chao1 estimator, and Recon v2.1 estimates of unobserved clonotypes were used to assess repertoire richness. Generation probabilities were computed with OLGA for all TCRbeta clonotypes obtained by the gDNA method from several donors. TCRdb re-hosts the immuneACCESS table, in-frame sequences only. Its copies lack some clones; in the studies checked, an unresolved V gene accounts for under half of them, and the cause for the rest is not known. Clone size and the V and J calls come from that table; the DNA yielded D and trimming. This sample lists about 2.4 million clones; around nine tenths were detected once. The ten largest clones take up roughly 0.15% of the sample.

Healthy HIV-negative adults with no recently reported acute infections or vaccinations were included as donors. All donors were Caucasian adults living in Nashville, Tennessee, USA. CD4+ T cells were enriched by magnetic negative selection; naive cells were then positively selected on CD45RA, and the negative fraction formed the memory subset. Blood was collected by leukapheresis, and PBMCs were isolated by Ficoll-Histopaque density gradient centrifugation and then cryopreserved in liquid nitrogen vapor phase. Analytical flow cytometry was used to check the purity and quantity of every magnetically sorted T cell population. Genomic DNA was isolated from every sorted fraction and measured by UV absorbance on a Nanodrop 2000c. The TCR sequence derives from a man aged 18-30 years in good health. The sample taken for sequencing was naive CD4+ T cells sorted from blood. Taken with the paper, the label for cell subset or site translates to: CD45RA+ positively selected.

This receptor carries the CDR3 CASSLAWGGDTQYF. The nucleotides are TGTGCCAGCAGCTTGGCCTGGGGGGGAGATACGCAGTATTTT. The chain is encoded by TRBV5-4 joined to TRBJ2-3; 7 bases in between match TRBD2. The CDR3 contains 14 residues, cysteine and phenylalanine counted. Only the CDR3 part of the read is kept: 42 bases, read in frame from the first base. Via the germline V gene (reference sequence), CDR1 is SGHNT and CDR2 YYREEE. V trim: 0 bases; J trim: 5 bases; unmatched bases: 3. Here the CDR3 is joined to the reference TRBV5-4 and TRBJ2-3 genes, and the full variable domain is: ETGVTQSPTHLIKTRGQQVTLRCSSQSGHNTVSWYQQALGQGPQFIFQYYREEENGRGNFPPRFSGLQFPNYSSELNVNALELDDSALYLCASSLAWGGDTQYFGPGTRLTVL.